The clone carrying this TCR beta chain showed up just a few times. The antigen remains undetermined. Other nucleotide sequences from this sample produce the same CDR3. Some clones are missing from TCRdb's copy, which holds only in-frame ones; the method was immunoSEQ multiplex PCR. The table lists roughly 640,000 clones, roughly 70% of them singletons, with 1.7% in the top ten. The source of the sample is a study of shared clonotypes between healthy human individuals. The length of the CDR3 is 14 residues. After removal of 4 bases from V and 4 bases from J, the junction contained 5 bases not matched to a gene. Germline lookup yields CDR1 SGHNT and CDR2 YYREEE (reference sequence). It was into CD45RA+ naive and CD45RA-negative memory subsets that the CD4+ cells were split. Study-level findings and limits: Since donors were few, the genetic and exposure-history diversity represented was limited. Across a handful of donors, naive CD4 shared roughly 5%, naive CD8 3.5% to 4%, memory CD4 roughly 2.2%, memory CD8 0.4% to 0.5%. Despite large depth, sorted-subset datasets appeared incompletely sequenced.

The specimen was memory CD4+ T cells sorted from blood. Specified subset: CD45RA-negative fraction. V gene TRBV5-4 combines with J gene TRBJ2-7; 10 positions agree with TRBD1. The TCR sequence derives from a woman aged 25 to 39 in good health. Here the CDR3 DNA reads TGTGCCAGCAGCCTCAGACAGGGGGCTTACGAGCAGTACTTC. Amino acid sequence: CASSLRQGAYEQYF.